This T cell receptor (beta chain) appears in the sequencing data of a study of cytomegalovirus exposure and HLA in healthy donors listed by TCRdb under 2017. Regarding the complete study: An earlier analysis of roughly 500 of the donors reported 250 to 300 Gb of sequence data and more than 90 million unique TCR beta sequences from some 180 million T cells. The T cell repertoires of several hundred subjects were profiled by immunosequencing and related to cytomegalovirus serostatus. Roughly 5 DR-DQ haplotypes were treated as single units for association and clustering because of strong linkage in the cohort. To predict cytomegalovirus infection status, the study combined high-throughput TCR immunosequencing, statistical association of individual TCRs with disease status, and machine learning. An earlier analysis of several hundred of the donors used high-throughput TCR beta sequencing to judge whether each TCR beta V gene segment behaved as functional or pseudogenic. In the later analysis, no new phenotypic data were used to find candidate immune exposures; instead, reliance was placed on TCR beta sequences and their occurrence across donors. In addition to the first cohort of 650 to 750 subjects, a separate validation cohort of 130 or so different subjects was used. Roughly 300 gigabases of sequencing data and 80 million or so unique TCR sequences were included in an early release covering about 700 HLA-typed donors. Class I and class II HLA loci were covered by the typing at four-digit resolution. The genetic ancestry cluster associated with self-reported Caucasian donors included about 81% of the 398 genotyped donors. Donor age, sex, ethnicity and CMV serostatus were collected together with the repertoire data. All discovery cohort repertoires had been generated using a single sequencing platform. A later genetic analysis used genome-wide SNP genotypes for about 65% of the roughly 670 donors, treating that subset as a discovery cohort. The study aimed to test whether signatures of past pathogen exposure could be identified by cataloging public T cell receptors. Typing coverage differed by locus: A, B, C, DRB1 and DQB1 were typed in about 620-630 donors, DQA1 in 522, DPA1 in 600 to 610, and DPB1 in around 440. Among a few hundred genotyped donors of the cohort, an average of around 240,000 unique TCR beta nucleotide sequences were sequenced per donor, around a sixth of them non-productive. To study patterns of TCR occurrence, a later analysis re-analyzed previously published TCR beta repertoires from 700 or so donors and added high-resolution HLA genotyping.

The cohort consisted of some 730 healthy bone marrow donors. At the time of sampling, all cohort members were nominally healthy, though unrecorded immune exposures were likely present. The donor tested CMV seronegative, placing the donor among the 300 to 450 seronegative members of the cohort. Each donor provided a peripheral blood sample, and peripheral blood mononuclear cells were used for TCR beta sequencing. The Qiagen DNeasy Blood Extraction Kit was used to extract genomic DNA from the blood cell samples. Study-wide findings and limitations: Because HLA typing was unavailable for some donors at each locus, only the typed subset was used in association tests. The classifier was reported to diagnose cytomegalovirus status with high specificity and sensitivity in both the original and validation cohorts. The study gave a list of under 200 TCR beta chains associated with cytomegalovirus. Immune exposure information for the cohort was limited to CMV serostatus. According to a later analysis, parvovirus B19, influenza, CMV and Epstein-Barr virus appeared linked to several top co-occurrence clusters. A further reported finding was that TCR beta sequences accurately predicted the HLA-A and HLA-B alleles for most subjects in the first cohort. The presence/absence analyses assumed that sequencing depth was roughly uniform across donors, and that assumption may not be true. While some public TCRs were present in many individuals, most TCR sequences turned up only very rarely across donors. Broadly in line with IMGT annotations, most TCR beta V segments showed up in productive rearrangements about 90% or about 30% of the time in an earlier analysis of a few hundred of the donors. Because the 87-base-pair reads could not distinguish some IMGT-functional V segments, including TRBV6-2 and TRBV6-3, those segments were excluded. It was suggested by the authors that the approach could potentially be generalized to other disease states and immunological phenotypes. Because counts were too low, 15 to 20 rarely observed V segments, including chromosome 9 orphons, were excluded from the earlier analysis of several hundred of the donors. Strong co-occurrence of HLA alleles, especially DR and DQ, made assigning TCR associations to individual alleles difficult. In a later analysis, HLA-associated TCR beta chains were found to be more clonally expanded and to have lower generation probabilities than equally common non-associated chains. A later genetic analysis reported fewer N-insertions in productive TCRs among donors in an Asian-associated ancestry cluster than the roughly 620-donor mean. In vitro tests confirmed that three of the cytomegalovirus-associated TCR beta chains recognize cytomegalovirus antigens. A cluster of highly shared sequence variants was judged likely to represent a technical artifact of the sequencing pipeline. In a later analysis, most CMV-associated TCR beta chains were found to appear HLA-restricted, with HLA associations seemingly driven largely by CMV exposure. In a later analysis, the rate of TCR association differed among HLA loci, with DRB1 alleles having the most associated TCRs and HLA-C alleles having the fewest. The cohort was sequenced for TCR beta chains only, and without alpha or paired-chain data the features that could be detected were limited. In a later analysis, 16,951 TCR beta sequences were associated with specific HLA alleles at a false discovery rate of 0.05. Correlated functional status among segregating V segments might reflect linkage disequilibrium, but an unknown experimental factor could not be ruled out. V-gene and J-gene trimming of TCR beta chains was associated with a missense DCLRE1C variant in a later genetic analysis, and the association was replicated in an independent cohort.

Library prep was done by the immunoSEQ multiplex PCR assay. A mixture of 60 forward primers for TCR Vbeta segments and 13 reverse primers for TCR Jbeta segments was used in the multiplex PCR. Amplification of the CDR3 region of rearranged TCR beta genes was performed with a multiplex PCR assay on genomic DNA. Amplified TCR beta libraries were sequenced as 87-base-pair reads on the Illumina HiSeq System. The source study handled its data this way. Across the 700 or so repertoires, a later analysis counted 80 million or so unique TCR beta chains, roughly 11 million of which were shared by at least two donors. A nearest-neighbor algorithm error-corrected the raw reads and collapsed the reads into unique sequences, merging closely related sequences to remove PCR and sequencing errors. Alignment of CDR3 sequences to IMGT reference sequences was used to assign V, D and J gene segments. For a sequence to be retained, a match of at least six nucleotides to both a V gene segment and a J gene segment was required. Rearrangements were classified as productive when the CDR3 lacked stop codons and remained in frame with V and J, and all other rearrangements were classified as non-productive. Following IMGT convention, CDR3 was defined as the stretch from the second conserved V-encoded cysteine to the conserved J-encoded phenylalanine. Sequences without an unambiguous match to a single V gene segment were excluded from the earlier analysis of approximately 600 of the donors. In an earlier analysis of 450 to 750 of the donors, a V segment was called functional when productive rearrangements were above 56.7%, and segregating when the standard deviation between donors exceeded 5%. A statistical classification framework was built to diagnose cytomegalovirus status from the catalog of TCR beta chain sequences. A later analysis assigned V and J genes by comparing TCR nucleotide sequences with IMGT/GENE-DB human TR gene sequences. Using the TCRdist pipeline, a later analysis assigned CDR3 sequences along with most-parsimonious VDJ recombination scenarios. In a later analysis, every TCR beta chain was defined by the combination of its CDR3 amino acid sequence and its V-gene family, and reads without a unique V-gene family were dropped. A later analysis removed 500 to 650 highly shared, low-generation-probability nucleotide sequences to deal with suspected cross-contamination and a sequencing artifact. In a later analysis, a clonal expansion index for each public chain was calculated from normalized within-repertoire ranks of inferred template counts. A later analysis computed generation probabilities with a VDJ recombination model fitted to out-of-frame rearrangements, and checked the results against IGoR. In a later analysis, TCR-TCR, TCR-HLA and TCR-CMV co-occurrence was scored with hypergeometric tests, and a repertoire-size bias correction was applied to TCR pairs. False discovery rates were estimated in a later analysis by permuting HLA or CMV assignments 20 times. A later analysis grouped co-occurring TCRs with DBSCAN, adding TCRdist sequence similarity when clustering within HLA-allele-positive subsets. Repertoires with fewer than 30,000 or more than 120,000 public chains, plus five repertoires with anomalous nucleotide sharing, were excluded from co-occurrence clustering. TCRdb re-hosts the immuneACCESS table, in-frame sequences only. Its copies lack some clones; in the studies checked, an unresolved V gene accounts for under half of them, and the cause for the rest is not known. D and trimming come from the DNA, and the V and J calls and clone size come from that table. In this sample the table shows fewer than 110,000 clones, about 80% of which occur a single time. The biggest ten clones account for 3.5% to 5% of the sample.

On this clone: What antigen it recognizes has not been identified. No much larger clonotype is one base removed from it; base qualities were not supplied.

The V end gives up 4 bases and the J end 9 bases, leaving 13 bases in the junction not matched to a gene. CDR1 and CDR2 are read off the germline V gene as SGHVS and FNYEAQ. The CDR3 runs 16 amino acids, cysteine and phenylalanine included. Here the CDR3 DNA is all that survives: 48 bases in frame from base 1. This TCR was sampled from a man between 35 and 55 years old in good health and CMV-seronegative. Sequenced material: PBMCs. This sequence uses TRBV7-6 and TRBJ2-3; 10 bases in the junction line up with TRBD1. The nucleotide sequence is TGTGCCAGCAGCTGGGGAGGGACAGGGGAGATTGTGACGCAGTATTTT. Translated, this gives CASSWGGTGEIVTQYF.